This T cell receptor beta chain came from a study of a mutant IDH1 vaccine in newly diagnosed glioma. Points on this clone: The antigen remains undetermined.

This CDR3 has 14 amino acids. Deletions cut 6 bases from V and 2 bases from J, with 11 bases between. Looked up from germline, CDR1 is MNHEY and CDR2 is SVGAGI. Sequencing used immunoSEQ multiplex PCR; TCRdb keeps in-frame clones, though not all of them. The table records approximately 44,000 clones, about three quarters of them present only once. Time point specified: week 35, safety follow-up. Each dose of the vaccine consisted of 300 ug of mutant IDH1 20-mer peptide, with topical imiquimod. The material was PBMCs, obtained from a glioma patient whose treatment included an IDH1 peptide vaccine. The sequence was collected from a man aged 40-49 years with glioma. The chain employs TRBV6-5 and TRBJ2-1, with a possible D match to TRBD1 (6 bases). CDR3 nucleotides: TGTGCCAGCAGGGTCAGGGACACCTACAATGAGCAGTTCTTC. Its protein is CASRVRDTYNEQFF.